This T cell receptor (beta chain) was recovered during a study of cytomegalovirus exposure and HLA in healthy donors. Study results and caveats: Clonal expansion, a later analysis showed, was greater in HLA-associated TCR beta chains than in equally common others. The CMV antigen specificity of a few CMV-associated chains was confirmed through in vitro analysis. In a later analysis, at a false discovery rate of 0.05, roughly 17,000 TCR beta sequences matched HLA alleles. With later analysis, a missense DCLRE1C variant became linked to TCR beta V- and J-gene trimming.

In the case of this clone: Its antigen is currently unknown.

PCR primers comprised 60 Vbeta and 13 Jbeta primers. Assay: immunoSEQ multiplex PCR; the TCRdb copy retains only in-frame clones and omits some. This table holds 200,000 to 250,000 clones, 82% found once. From germline, CDR1 is SGHTA and CDR2 FQGTGA. The CDR3 spans 15 residues. V was clipped by 2 bases and J by 0 bases; unmatched bases: 3. Sequencing was carried out using PBMCs. V is TRBV7-3 and J is TRBJ2-7, with 8 bases lining up with TRBD2. This receptor was obtained from a woman aged 40-49 years in good health and CMV-seropositive. CDR3 in DNA: TGTGCCAGCAGCTTATTCGGGGGGGCCTCCTACGAGCAGTACTTC. This sequence encodes CASSLFGGASYEQYF.